This is a list of T cell receptor beta chains from one sample in a study of CD8+ T cells in alopecia areata. Libraries were prepared by immunoSEQ multiplex PCR; TCRdb keeps only in-frame clonotypes and omits some of them. The data show 95,000 to 150,000 clones, 53% seen once. Sequenced material: CD4+ T cells sorted from blood, taken at week 4, from a patient treated with tofacitinib. These receptors were taken from a human donor with alopecia areata. Both conserved end residues are part of each CDR3. D genes are given only for firm matches. Not every row has a clone size; where given, it reads once, few, many or a size class.

D gene: -
V gene: TRBV29-1
clone size: -
J gene: TRBJ2-1
CDR3 DNA: TGCAGCGTTGAAGAGAGGGGGATCCACAATGAGCAGTTCTTC
CDR3 protein: CSVEERGIHNEQFF

D gene: -
V gene: TRBV4-1
clone size: few
J gene: TRBJ2-3
CDR3 DNA: TGCGCCAGCAGCCGCCTTAGGGAAAGGTTTTCCACAGATACGCAGTATTTT
CDR3 protein: CASSRLRERFSTDTQYF

D gene: TRBD1
V gene: TRBV29-1
clone size: -
J gene: TRBJ2-1
CDR3 DNA: TGCAGCCACCTGGGGAGACAGGGGAGAAATGAGCAGTTCTTC
CDR3 protein: CSHLGRQGRNEQFF

D gene: -
V gene: TRBV19
clone size: many
J gene: TRBJ1-5
CDR3 DNA: TGTGCCAGTAGTATAGTAACAGGATGGAATCAGCCCCAGCATTTT
CDR3 protein: CASSIVTGWNQPQHF

D gene: -
V gene: TRBV6-1
clone size: -
J gene: TRBJ2-1
CDR3 DNA: TGTGCCAGCAGTGAGGAGGCAAAAAAAACACAGTTCTTC
CDR3 protein: CASSEEAKKTQFF

D gene: -
V gene: TRBV10-1
clone size: -
J gene: TRBJ2-2
CDR3 DNA: TGCGCCAGCAGTGGAGACAGTAGGGAGCTGTTTTTT
CDR3 protein: CASSGDSRELFF

D gene: -
V gene: TRBV2
clone size: few
J gene: TRBJ2-7
CDR3 DNA: TGTGCCAGCAGTGAAGAGCGCGGGCAGTACTTC
CDR3 protein: CASSEERGQYF

D gene: -
V gene: TRBV29-1
clone size: few
J gene: TRBJ1-1
CDR3 DNA: TGCAGCGTTGGTCTTCGTATGGTCACTGAAGCTTTCTTT
CDR3 protein: CSVGLRMVTEAFF

D gene: -
V gene: TRBV6-5
clone size: -
J gene: TRBJ1-2
CDR3 DNA: TGTGCCAGCAGTTGGGAAGCTAACTATGGCTACACCTTC
CDR3 protein: CASSWEANYGYTF

D gene: -
V gene: TRBV29-1
clone size: -
J gene: TRBJ2-7
CDR3 DNA: TGCAGCGTTCGCGTAACAGATGACTACGAGCAGTACTTC
CDR3 protein: CSVRVTDDYEQYF

D gene: -
V gene: TRBV2
clone size: few
J gene: TRBJ2-5
CDR3 DNA: TGTGCCAGCACAGGGGAAGAGACCCAGTACTTC
CDR3 protein: CASTGEETQYF

D gene: -
V gene: TRBV6-5
clone size: -
J gene: TRBJ2-4
CDR3 DNA: TGTGCCAGCAGTTACTCGGGCTTAGCCAAAAACATTCAGTACTTC
CDR3 protein: CASSYSGLAKNIQYF

D gene: TRBD1
V gene: TRBV25-1
clone size: few
J gene: TRBJ1-2
CDR3 DNA: TGTGCCAGCAGTGAATATTCCGGGACAGCTTATGGCTACACCTTC
CDR3 protein: CASSEYSGTAYGYTF

D gene: -
V gene: TRBV13
clone size: -
J gene: TRBJ2-6
CDR3 DNA: TGTGCCAGCAGCTCCCGAACCGCCTCTGGGGCCAACGTCCTGACTTTC
CDR3 protein: CASSSRTASGANVLTF

D gene: -
V gene: TRBV7-9
clone size: -
J gene: TRBJ2-3
CDR3 DNA: TGTGCCAGCAGCTTGGGGAAAGATACGCAGTATTTT
CDR3 protein: CASSLGKDTQYF

D gene: -
V gene: TRBV2
clone size: few
J gene: TRBJ1-2
CDR3 DNA: TGTGCCAGCAGTGAAGCCCGGACCGTACTAAGAAGTGGCTACACCTTC
CDR3 protein: CASSEARTVLRSGYTF

D gene: TRBD1
V gene: TRBV7-2
clone size: few
J gene: TRBJ1-2
CDR3 DNA: TGTGCCAGCAGCGCCGGGACAGGGGTTCACTACACCTTC
CDR3 protein: CASSAGTGVHYTF

D gene: -
V gene: TRBV29-1
clone size: few
J gene: TRBJ1-4
CDR3 DNA: TGCAGCGGAAAGACAGGAGCTAATGAAAAACTGTTTTTT
CDR3 protein: CSGKTGANEKLFF

D gene: -
V gene: TRBV7-2
clone size: few
J gene: TRBJ2-7
CDR3 DNA: TGTGCCAGCAGCTTAGTTGGGGGAGCGGCCGCGAGCTCCTACGAGCAGTACTTC
CDR3 protein: CASSLVGGAAASSYEQYF

D gene: TRBD2
V gene: TRBV4-1
clone size: -
J gene: TRBJ2-5
CDR3 DNA: TGCGCCAGCAGCCAAGATCCGGGGGGAGAGACCCAGTACTTC
CDR3 protein: CASSQDPGGETQYF

D gene: -
V gene: TRBV2
clone size: -
J gene: TRBJ2-3
CDR3 DNA: TGTGCCAGCAGTGCAGGGGAGACGCAGTATTTT
CDR3 protein: CASSAGETQYF

D gene: -
V gene: TRBV29-1
clone size: few
J gene: TRBJ2-2
CDR3 DNA: TGCAGCGTGGGCACCGGGGAGCTGTTTTTT
CDR3 protein: CSVGTGELFF

D gene: TRBD1
V gene: TRBV4-1
clone size: -
J gene: TRBJ2-4
CDR3 DNA: TGCGCCAGCAGCCCGACAGGGGTAGGCATTCAGTACTTC
CDR3 protein: CASSPTGVGIQYF

D gene: -
V gene: TRBV25-1
clone size: -
J gene: TRBJ1-4
CDR3 DNA: TGTGCCAGCAGGGATTCCCTAGGGGAAAAACTGTTTTTT
CDR3 protein: CASRDSLGEKLFF

D gene: TRBD1
V gene: TRBV5-1
clone size: few
J gene: TRBJ1-2
CDR3 DNA: TGCGCCAGCAGCCTACCGGGACAGGGAATAGCGTATGGCTACACCTTC
CDR3 protein: CASSLPGQGIAYGYTF

D gene: TRBD1
V gene: TRBV2
clone size: few
J gene: TRBJ1-2
CDR3 DNA: TGTGCCAGCAGAGGGACAGCCTATGGCTACACCTTC
CDR3 protein: CASRGTAYGYTF

D gene: -
V gene: TRBV29-1
clone size: few
J gene: TRBJ1-1
CDR3 DNA: TGCAGCGTTCGGGAGAACACTGAAGCTTTCTTT
CDR3 protein: CSVRENTEAFF

D gene: TRBD1
V gene: TRBV2
clone size: -
J gene: TRBJ2-5
CDR3 DNA: TGTGCCAGCAGTGGGACAGGGGGGGAGACCCAGTACTTC
CDR3 protein: CASSGTGGETQYF

D gene: -
V gene: TRBV7-9
clone size: -
J gene: TRBJ2-7
CDR3 DNA: TGTGCCAGCAGCCAAGGACGAGGCGAGCAGTACTTC
CDR3 protein: CASSQGRGEQYF

D gene: -
V gene: TRBV30
clone size: -
J gene: TRBJ2-5
CDR3 DNA: TGTGCCTGGAGTGTAAGGGGAGAGACCCAGTACTTC
CDR3 protein: CAWSVRGETQYF

D gene: -
V gene: TRBV4-1
clone size: -
J gene: TRBJ1-5
CDR3 DNA: TGCGCCAGCAGCCAAGAGGATACGTCGCCCCAGCATTTT
CDR3 protein: CASSQEDTSPQHF

D gene: -
V gene: TRBV27
clone size: once
J gene: TRBJ2-6
CDR3 DNA: TGTGCCAGCAGTTTCGGCCCTGGGGCCAACGTCCTGACTTTC
CDR3 protein: CASSFGPGANVLTF

D gene: -
V gene: TRBV27
clone size: few
J gene: TRBJ2-3
CDR3 DNA: TGTGCCAGCAGTACCGGGAGATACGTAGATACGCAGTATTTT
CDR3 protein: CASSTGRYVDTQYF

D gene: -
V gene: TRBV5-4
clone size: -
J gene: TRBJ2-1
CDR3 DNA: TGTGCCAGCAGCTTTGACAGGCAATACAATGAGCAGTTCTTC
CDR3 protein: CASSFDRQYNEQFF

D gene: TRBD1
V gene: TRBV5-1
clone size: -
J gene: TRBJ2-7
CDR3 DNA: TGCGCCAGCAGCGAGCCGGGACAGGGTCCCGAGCAGTACTTC
CDR3 protein: CASSEPGQGPEQYF

D gene: TRBD1
V gene: TRBV30
clone size: -
J gene: TRBJ1-6
CDR3 DNA: TGTGCCTGGCGGTGGGGGGGACAGCGGTCACCCCTCCACTTT
CDR3 protein: CAWRWGGQRSPLHF

D gene: -
V gene: TRBV25-1
clone size: -
J gene: TRBJ2-3
CDR3 DNA: TGTGCCAGCAGTGACTTCCGACCCACAGATACGCAGTATTTT
CDR3 protein: CASSDFRPTDTQYF

D gene: TRBD2
V gene: TRBV9
clone size: -
J gene: TRBJ2-5
CDR3 DNA: TGTGCCAGCAGCGATACCGGGACTAGCTTCTCCCAGTACTTC
CDR3 protein: CASSDTGTSFSQYF

D gene: -
V gene: TRBV19
clone size: -
J gene: TRBJ1-5
CDR3 DNA: TGTGCCAGTAGTACCCCTATCCTACAGCCCCAGCATTTT
CDR3 protein: CASSTPILQPQHF

D gene: TRBD1
V gene: TRBV29-1
clone size: few
J gene: TRBJ2-4
CDR3 DNA: TGCAGCGTGGATCCCGGACAGGGAAACATTCAGTACTTC
CDR3 protein: CSVDPGQGNIQYF

D gene: -
V gene: TRBV14
clone size: few
J gene: TRBJ1-6
CDR3 DNA: TGTGCCAGCAGCCAAGGTCGTCACAAAAATTCACCCCTCCACTTT
CDR3 protein: CASSQGRHKNSPLHF

D gene: -
V gene: TRBV20-1
clone size: -
J gene: TRBJ2-7
CDR3 DNA: TGCAGTGCTTGGGGTAATCTCGAGCAGTACTTC
CDR3 protein: CSAWGNLEQYF

D gene: -
V gene: TRBV5-1
clone size: -
J gene: TRBJ2-7
CDR3 DNA: TGCGCCAGCAGCTTGGCCGAACAGGGCGGTGGCGAGCAGTACTTC
CDR3 protein: CASSLAEQGGGEQYF

D gene: TRBD2
V gene: TRBV29-1
clone size: -
J gene: TRBJ2-1
CDR3 DNA: TGCAGTGAGCGGGATCTCAATACCTACAATGAGCAGTTCTTC
CDR3 protein: CSERDLNTYNEQFF

D gene: -
V gene: TRBV5-1
clone size: -
J gene: TRBJ2-1
CDR3 DNA: TGCGCCAGCAGCTTGCGGCAGGCTTCCTACAATGAGCAGTTCTTC
CDR3 protein: CASSLRQASYNEQFF

D gene: -
V gene: TRBV5-4
clone size: -
J gene: TRBJ2-4
CDR3 DNA: TGTGCCAGCAGCCAAAGAAGGGGAATAGCCAAAAACATTCAGTACTTC
CDR3 protein: CASSQRRGIAKNIQYF

D gene: -
V gene: TRBV4-2
clone size: -
J gene: TRBJ2-4
CDR3 DNA: TGTGCCAGCAGCCAAGAACGGCAGGGGACAAACATTCAGTACTTC
CDR3 protein: CASSQERQGTNIQYF

D gene: TRBD2
V gene: TRBV14
clone size: -
J gene: TRBJ2-7
CDR3 DNA: TGTGCCAGCAGCGATGGACTAGCGGGTCTCTACGAGCAGTACTTC
CDR3 protein: CASSDGLAGLYEQYF

D gene: -
V gene: TRBV4-1
clone size: -
J gene: TRBJ2-7
CDR3 DNA: TGCGCCAGCAGCCAAGCGGACAGCGGAACCTACGAGCAGTACTTC
CDR3 protein: CASSQADSGTYEQYF

D gene: -
V gene: TRBV5-1
clone size: -
J gene: TRBJ2-5
CDR3 DNA: TGCGCCAGCAGCCTACTCCAAGAGACCCAGTACTTC
CDR3 protein: CASSLLQETQYF

D gene: -
V gene: TRBV5-4
clone size: few
J gene: TRBJ2-1
CDR3 DNA: TGTGCCAGCAGCTTGGGAGGGATCTCCTACAATGAGCAGTTCTTC
CDR3 protein: CASSLGGISYNEQFF

D gene: -
V gene: TRBV30
clone size: -
J gene: TRBJ2-1
CDR3 DNA: TGTGCCTGGAGCAGAGGGGGTAATGAGCAGTTCTTC
CDR3 protein: CAWSRGGNEQFF

D gene: TRBD1
V gene: TRBV5-1
clone size: -
J gene: TRBJ2-1
CDR3 DNA: TGCGCCAGCAGCTTGGGCGGACAGGGCTTCTACAATGAGCAGTTCTTC
CDR3 protein: CASSLGGQGFYNEQFF

D gene: TRBD2
V gene: TRBV25-1
clone size: -
J gene: TRBJ2-1
CDR3 DNA: TGTGCCAGCAGTGAAGGTGGGAGGGACAATGAGCAGTTCTTC
CDR3 protein: CASSEGGRDNEQFF

D gene: -
V gene: TRBV15
clone size: -
J gene: TRBJ2-7
CDR3 DNA: TGTGCCACCAGCAGTCCAGGGTCACCGGGCCAAAGCTACGAGCAGTACTTC
CDR3 protein: CATSSPGSPGQSYEQYF